This T cell receptor beta chain was sequenced in a study of blood T cell repertoires in COVID-19. Study details: There were acute and convalescent COVID-19 samples, and they came from the United States, Italy and Spain.

Generated by immunoSEQ multiplex PCR, the TCRdb table keeps only in-frame clones and is missing some. The repertoire consists of nearly 400,000 clones, with around nine tenths occurring once and the leading ten covering about 1.7%. Germline assignment: CDR1 MNHEY and CDR2 SVGEGT. The CDR3 covers 16 residues. V lost 6 bases and J lost 7, with 22 bases in between. The chain has TRBV6-2 or TRBV6-3 and TRBJ1-5, with D perhaps matching TRBD1 (6 bases). The TCR comes from a woman aged 25 to 39 who had recovered from COVID-19. Specimen: PBMCs or T cells enriched from blood (not recorded which). CDR3 sequence: CASSPMRGALGQPQHF. CDR3 sequence (DNA): TGTGCCAGCAGCCCTATGCGGGGGGCTCTGGGACAGCCCCAGCATTTT.